This is a list of T cell receptor beta chains from one sample in a study of blood T cell repertoires in COVID-19. Data came from immunoSEQ multiplex PCR; TCRdb stores just in-frame clones and leaves some out. In the table there are around 180,000 clones, 65% to 90% of which are singletons. Input material: peripheral blood. The receptors shown here come from a human donor in a cohort sampled during active COVID-19. CDR3s include the opening cysteine and the closing phenylalanine or tryptophan. A D gene is named only where the DNA matches it firmly. Clone size is shown for a subset of rows, as once, few, many or a class of expanded clone.

>TRBD1|-|16|TRBV19|TRBJ1-2
CASIGGRGRLGYGYTF
TGTGCCAGTATCGGCGGCAGGGGGCGCCTGGGCTATGGCTACACCTTC
>TRBD1|once|14|TRBV6-5|TRBJ2-7
CASRDRDRGYEQYF
TGTGCCAGCAGGGACCGGGACAGGGGCTACGAGCAGTACTTC
>TRBD1|few|14|TRBV7-2|TRBJ1-1
CASSPRTGGTEAFF
TGTGCCAGCAGCCCCCGGACAGGGGGTACTGAAGCTTTCTTT
>TRBD1|-|16|TRBV4-2|TRBJ1-3
CASSLGDRAGGNTIYF
TGTGCCAGCAGCCTGGGGGACAGGGCAGGTGGAAACACCATATATTTT
>TRBD2|-|15|TRBV4-1|TRBJ2-7
CASSQGAGGPYEQYF
TGCGCCAGCAGCCAAGGAGCGGGAGGGCCGTACGAGCAGTACTTC
>TRBD1|few|14|TRBV10-1|TRBJ2-2
CASSRDRATGELFF
TGCGCCAGCAGCCGGGACAGGGCGACCGGGGAGCTGTTTTTT
>-|-|12|TRBV7-8|TRBJ2-7
CASSFDYYEQYF
TGTGCCAGCAGCTTCGACTACTACGAGCAGTACTTC
>TRBD1|-|14|TRBV19|TRBJ1-1
CASSATGKNTEAFF
TGTGCCAGTAGTGCGACAGGGAAGAACACTGAAGCTTTCTTT
>TRBD2|-|18|TRBV4-2|TRBJ2-7
CASSPGTSGRVSVYEQYF
TGTGCCAGCAGCCCCGGGACTAGCGGGAGGGTATCAGTCTACGAGCAGTACTTC
>-|-|16|TRBV19|TRBJ1-5
CASSYVQGVYNQPQHF
TGTGCCAGTAGCTACGTACAGGGAGTTTACAATCAGCCCCAGCATTTT
>-|-|15|TRBV6-2/TRBV6-3|TRBJ2-5
CASSYVSSGQETQYF
TGTGCCAGCAGTTACGTATCGAGCGGCCAAGAGACCCAGTACTTC
>-|-|15|TRBV27|TRBJ2-7
CASSLDRSRDYEQYF
TGTGCCAGCAGTTTAGACAGGTCGAGGGATTACGAGCAGTACTTC
>TRBD2|few|14|TRBV14|TRBJ2-7
CASSQGRGAYEQYF
TGTGCCAGCAGCCAAGGGCGGGGGGCCTACGAGCAGTACTTC
>-|-|19|TRBV24-1|TRBJ1-5
CATSDAPEGTPTGNQPQHF
TGTGCCACCAGTGATGCCCCGGAGGGAACTCCTACTGGCAATCAGCCCCAGCATTTT
>-|-|17|TRBV5-1|TRBJ2-6
CASSWIPVASGANVLTF
TGCGCCAGCAGCTGGATCCCGGTAGCCTCTGGGGCCAACGTCCTGACTTTC